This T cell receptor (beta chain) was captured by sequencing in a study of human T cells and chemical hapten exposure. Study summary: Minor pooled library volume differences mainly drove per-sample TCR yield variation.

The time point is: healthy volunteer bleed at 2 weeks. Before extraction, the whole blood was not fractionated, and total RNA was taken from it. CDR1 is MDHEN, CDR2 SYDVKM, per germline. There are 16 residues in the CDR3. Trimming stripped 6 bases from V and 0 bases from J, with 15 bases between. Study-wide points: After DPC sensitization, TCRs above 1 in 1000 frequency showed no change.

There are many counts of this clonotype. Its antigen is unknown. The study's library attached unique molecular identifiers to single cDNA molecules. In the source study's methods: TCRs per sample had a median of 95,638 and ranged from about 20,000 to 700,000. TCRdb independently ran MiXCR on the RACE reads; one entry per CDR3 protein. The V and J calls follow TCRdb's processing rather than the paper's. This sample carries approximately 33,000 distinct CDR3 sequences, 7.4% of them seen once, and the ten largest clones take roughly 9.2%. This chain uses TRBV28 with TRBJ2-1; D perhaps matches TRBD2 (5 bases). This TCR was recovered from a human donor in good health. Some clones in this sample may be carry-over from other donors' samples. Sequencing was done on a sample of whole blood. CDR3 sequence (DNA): TGTGCCAGCAGCCCCACGACTATAGGCTCCTACAATGAGCAGTTCTTC. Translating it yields CASSPTTIGSYNEQFF.